This T cell receptor (beta chain) appears in the sequencing data of a study of beta chain features in type 1 diabetes. Study-level results: Resolution of whether HLA type affects TCRB rearrangement was not achieved here. Shorter TCRB CDR3s, moderately but significantly so, marked every one of the four CD4+ subsets in Type 1 diabetes patients. Sequencing the cDNA could make cells with high TCR expression show up more than they should.

The sample holds many counts of this clone. Antigen: not known. Germline V lookup: CDR1 LNHNV, CDR2 YYDKDF (reference sequence). Trimming removed 0 bases at V and 4 bases at J, with 10 bases between. The CDR3 length is 16 residues. Since all of the isolated RNA was reverse transcribed, expressed TCRB transcripts were what got sequenced. An average near 3.57 million reads came from naive, central memory and regulatory T cell samples. Using immunoSEQ multiplex PCR, the repertoire was profiled, and TCRdb retains in-frame clones only, with some absent. The sample consists of 300,000 to 400,000 clones, roughly 12% of them appearing once.

The chain carries TRBV15 and TRBJ2-6; D call uncertain. This receptor was obtained from a woman between 18 and 29 years old with type 1 diabetes. Material: naive CD4+ T cells from blood. As DNA, the CDR3 is TGTGCCACCAGCAGAGATCGGGTGGTCGGGGCCAACGTCCTGACTTTC. Amino acids: CATSRDRVVGANVLTF.